The 15 T cell receptor beta chains given below trace back to one sample, sequenced in a study of cytomegalovirus exposure and HLA in healthy donors. PCR involved 60 Vbeta and 13 Jbeta primers. Using immunoSEQ multiplex PCR, the repertoire was profiled, and TCRdb retains in-frame clones only, with some absent. The table has about 130,000 clones, 81% seen once. What was sequenced was PBMCs. The source is a man between 18 and 29 years old in good health and CMV-seropositive.

V usage is TRBV27 and J usage is TRBJ2-3, with 7 bases fitting TRBD1. The CDR3 is made up of 13 amino acids. CDR1 is MNHEY, CDR2 SMNVEV, per germline (reference sequence). Trimming at V came to 6 bases and at J to 9 bases, leaving 9 bases not matched to a gene. The CDR3 DNA follows: TGTGCCAGCAGCAATCTAGACAGGGAGACGCAGTATTTT. Translated: CASSNLDRETQYF.

The V and J genes are TRBV7-2 and TRBJ2-3; D is possibly TRBD1 (5 bases). The CDR3 is 13 amino acids. CDR1 is SGHTA, CDR2 FQGNSA, per germline. V was trimmed by 4 bases and J by 6 bases, leaving 11 bases between them. CDR3 DNA sequence: TGTGCCAGCAGCTCGTCAGGGTTGGATACGCAGTATTTT. This encodes CASSSSGLDTQYF.

The chain carries TRBV19 and TRBJ2-3, with 7 bases aligning to TRBD2. This CDR3 is 14 amino acids long. Germline trimming cut 3 bases from V and 2 bases from J; bases unmatched to any gene: 2. Germline loops: CDR1 LNHDA, CDR2 SQIVND (reference sequence). The CDR3 here is CASSIGGNTDTQYF. The CDR3 bases are TGTGCCAGTAGTATCGGGGGGAACACAGATACGCAGTATTTT.

This clone occurred a few times. This chain uses TRBV2 with TRBJ1-1; D remains ambiguous. Trimming took off 6 bases at V and 3 bases at J, with 8 bases between the two ends. Germline V gene data show CDR1 as SNHLY and CDR2 as FYNNEI. CDR3 length equals 12 residues. CDR3: CASRIEYTEAFF. The DNA of the CDR3 is TGTGCCAGCAGAATCGAGTACACTGAAGCTTTCTTT.

This clone has more than one count but fewer than ten. The chain couples TRBV13 to TRBJ1-2, with 11 bases identical to TRBD1. The CDR3 sequence is 16 residues long. The V and J ends lost 4 bases and 8 bases, in that order; junction bases with no gene match: 12. CDR1 and CDR2 from the germline V gene are PRHDT and FYEKMQ (reference sequence). DNA of the CDR3: TGTGCCAGCAGCTCTAGGGACAGGGGGACTATTGGCGGCTACACCTTC. Protein product: CASSSRDRGTIGGYTF.

The chain recombines TRBV7-2 with TRBJ1-2, with TRBD1 as a possible D gene (6 bases). The ends were cut back, 5 bases at V and 2 bases at J, with 9 bases in the middle. The CDR3 has 13 residues. CDR1 is SGHTA, CDR2 FQGNSA, per germline. The DNA of the CDR3 is TGTGCCAGCAGCCTAGGACAGAACTATGGCTACACCTTC. It yields the protein CASSLGQNYGYTF.

The chain joins TRBV11-2 to TRBJ2-5; D gene uncertain. The CDR3 is 12 residues long. Germline values: CDR1 SGHAT, CDR2 FQNNGV. V was shortened by 0 bases and J by 5 bases, with 4 bases between the two germline ends. In DNA form, the CDR3 reads TGTGCCAGCAGCTTAGATCATGAGACCCAGTACTTC. As protein: CASSLDHETQYF.

This clone appeared many times. The CDR3 spells CASSYRVDTGELFF. The CDR3 nucleotides are TGTGCCAGCAGTTACAGAGTGGACACCGGGGAGCTGTTTTTT. The chain couples TRBV6-5 to TRBJ2-2; no firm D call. The CDR3 is 14 residues long. Germline V gene lookup returns CDR1 MNHEY and CDR2 SVGAGI. The ends were cut back, 2 bases at V and 3 bases at J, with 7 bases in the middle.

V and J are TRBV6-1 and TRBJ2-1; 11 nucleotides align to TRBD2. This CDR3 comprises 13 residues. With 6 bases clipped from V and 12 bases from J, the junction kept 7 bases outside the gene matches. The germline V gene encodes CDR1 MNHNS and CDR2 SASEGT. The CDR3 nucleotides are TGTGCCAGCAGCGAAAACGGACTAGCGGGGCAGTTCTTC. Translated, it gives CASSENGLAGQFF.

Points on this clone: The same CDR3 is also encoded by other DNA sequences in this sample. This sequence joins TRBV2 and TRBJ1-2; 9 positions agree with TRBD1. The CDR3 totals 16 residues. CDR1 SNHLY and CDR2 FYNNEI come from the germline V gene. V trimming: 6 bases; J trimming: 8 bases; junction bases outside the gene matches: 16. The CDR3 nucleotides read TGTGCCAGCAGACACCGGGACAGGGATTCCCTTCGGGGCTACACCTTC. It yields the protein CASRHRDRDSLRGYTF.

The chain employs TRBV18 and TRBJ2-5; 9 positions agree with TRBD2. The junction had 6 bases not matched to a gene; V was cut back by 4 bases and J by 3 bases. The CDR3 covers 15 residues. CDR1 KGHSH and CDR2 LQKENI come from the germline V gene. The CDR3 sequence is CASSLWVAGEETQYF. CDR3 in DNA: TGTGCCAGCTCACTGTGGGTAGCGGGAGAAGAGACCCAGTACTTC.

The V call is TRBV11-3, the J call TRBJ2-7; D uncertain. V lost 5 bases, J lost 0 bases, and 8 bases lay in between. Germline values: CDR1 SGHNT, CDR2 YENEEA. The CDR3 contains 13 residues. The CDR3 spells CASSASYSYEQYF. The CDR3 nucleotides are TGTGCCAGCAGCGCAAGCTACTCCTACGAGCAGTACTTC.

V is TRBV10-3 and J is TRBJ1-2, with D possibly matching TRBD1 (6 bases). CDR3 length: 14 residues. The V end lost 10 bases, the J end lost 7 bases, and 22 bases lay between the germline ends. Germline loops: CDR1 ENHRY, CDR2 SYGVKD. The DNA for the CDR3 is TGTGCCAGTCTGGCGGGGGGCGATGAAGGTGGCTACACCTTC. Translated: CASLAGGDEGGYTF.

The V and J genes are TRBV6-5 and TRBJ1-1; a weak D match, TRBD1 (5 bases). Germline loops: CDR1 MNHEY, CDR2 SVGAGI. With 2 bases removed from V and 10 bases from J, the gap between germline ends came to 17 bases. The CDR3 covers 14 residues. CDR3 protein: CASSYGSGGGRAFF. DNA of the CDR3: TGTGCCAGCAGTTACGGTTCGGGGGGGGGAAGAGCTTTCTTT.

V and J are TRBV7-8 and TRBJ2-7, with D possibly TRBD1 on 6 matching bases. The CDR3 is 14 amino acids. The V and J ends lost 5 bases and 0 bases respectively, with 11 bases between them. Germline V gene data show CDR1 as SGHVS and CDR2 as FQNEAQ. The CDR3 nucleotides are TGTGCCAGCAGCCCGGGACACCCCTCCTACGAGCAGTACTTC. It is translated as CASSPGHPSYEQYF.